The subject of this entry is one TCR beta chain. The entry originates in a study of cytomegalovirus exposure and HLA in healthy donors. Assay used: immunoSEQ multiplex PCR; TCRdb lists only in-frame clones, some missing. The table includes some 84,000 clones, approximately 91% detected once. Among the 90 to 150 subjects of the validation cohort, separate from the approximately 700-subject first cohort, were the donors. Sequencing used PBMCs. The receptor was isolated from a man aged 25-45 years in good health and CMV-seronegative.

Here the CDR3 DNA reads TGTGCCAGCAGCCTTAGGACAGGCAGTGGAAACACCATATATTTT. Amino acid sequence: CASSLRTGSGNTIYF. The J gene is TRBJ1-3, the V gene TRBV9; 7 positions agree with TRBD1. The CDR3 runs 15 residues. Germline V gene sequence: CDR1 SGDLS, CDR2 YYNGEE. V dropped 4 bases and J dropped 3; count of bases not matched to a gene: 7.